This T cell receptor beta chain was recorded in a study of blood T cell repertoires in COVID-19. Study summary: The United States, Italy and Spain were the sources of the acute and convalescent COVID-19 samples.

Produced via immunoSEQ multiplex PCR; TCRdb's table is partial and in-frame only. The sample yields 120,000 or so clones, 70% to 80% seen once. Material: peripheral blood. The TCR originated in a man between 65 and 85 years old with acute or convalescent COVID-19.

The CDR3: CASERDSGILSEAFF. Written as DNA, the CDR3 is TGTGCCAGCGAGAGGGACAGCGGTATTCTAAGTGAAGCTTTCTTT. The chain is built from TRBV2 and TRBJ1-1, with 7 bases that match TRBD1. Germline-derived CDR1 and CDR2 are SNHLY and FYNNEI. The CDR3 loop spans 15 amino acids. Trimming at V came to 8 bases and at J to 7 bases, leaving 16 bases not matched to a gene.